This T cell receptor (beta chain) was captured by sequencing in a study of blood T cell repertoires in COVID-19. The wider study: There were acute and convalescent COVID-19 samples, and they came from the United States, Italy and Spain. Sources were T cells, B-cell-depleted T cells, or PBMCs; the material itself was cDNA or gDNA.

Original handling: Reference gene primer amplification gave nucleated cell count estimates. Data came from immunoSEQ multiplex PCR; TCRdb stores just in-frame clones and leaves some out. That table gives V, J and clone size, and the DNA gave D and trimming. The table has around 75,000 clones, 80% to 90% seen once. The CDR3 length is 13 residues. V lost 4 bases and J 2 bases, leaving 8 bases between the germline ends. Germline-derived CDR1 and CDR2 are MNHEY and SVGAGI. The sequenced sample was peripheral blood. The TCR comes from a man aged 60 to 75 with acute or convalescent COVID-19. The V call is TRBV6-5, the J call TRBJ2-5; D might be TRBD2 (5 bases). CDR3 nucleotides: TGTGCCAGCAGTTCTTGGGAGCAAGAGACCCAGTACTTC. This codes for CASSSWEQETQYF.